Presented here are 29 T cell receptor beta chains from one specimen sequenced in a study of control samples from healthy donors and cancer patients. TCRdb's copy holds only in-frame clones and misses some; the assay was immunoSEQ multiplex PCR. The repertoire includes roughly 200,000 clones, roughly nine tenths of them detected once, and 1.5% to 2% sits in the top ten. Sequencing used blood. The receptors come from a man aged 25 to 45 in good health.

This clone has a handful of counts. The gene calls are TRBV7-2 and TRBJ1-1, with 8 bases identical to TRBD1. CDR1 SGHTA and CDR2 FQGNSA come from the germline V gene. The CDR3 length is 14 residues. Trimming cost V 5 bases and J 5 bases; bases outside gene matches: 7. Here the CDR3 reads CASSPGDRQTEAFF. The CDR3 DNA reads TGTGCCAGCAGCCCCGGGGACAGGCAGACTGAAGCTTTCTTT.

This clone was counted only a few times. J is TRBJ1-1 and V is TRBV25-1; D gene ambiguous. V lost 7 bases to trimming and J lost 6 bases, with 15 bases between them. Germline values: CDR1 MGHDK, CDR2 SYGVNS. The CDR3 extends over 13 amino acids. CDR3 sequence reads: CASTRAGVSEAFF. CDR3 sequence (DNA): TGTGCCAGCACACGGGCCGGGGTTTCTGAAGCTTTCTTT.

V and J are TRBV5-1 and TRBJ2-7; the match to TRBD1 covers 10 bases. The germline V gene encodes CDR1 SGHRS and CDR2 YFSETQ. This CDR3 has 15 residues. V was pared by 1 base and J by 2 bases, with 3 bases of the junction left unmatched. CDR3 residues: CASSLPGQGAYEQYF. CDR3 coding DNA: TGCGCCAGCAGCTTGCCAGGACAGGGGGCCTACGAGCAGTACTTC.

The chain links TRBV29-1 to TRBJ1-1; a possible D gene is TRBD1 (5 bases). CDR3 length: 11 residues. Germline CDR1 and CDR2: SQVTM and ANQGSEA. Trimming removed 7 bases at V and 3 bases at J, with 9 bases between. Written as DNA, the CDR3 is TGCAGCGGAGGGGAGGACACTGAAGCTTTCTTT. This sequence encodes CSGGEDTEAFF.

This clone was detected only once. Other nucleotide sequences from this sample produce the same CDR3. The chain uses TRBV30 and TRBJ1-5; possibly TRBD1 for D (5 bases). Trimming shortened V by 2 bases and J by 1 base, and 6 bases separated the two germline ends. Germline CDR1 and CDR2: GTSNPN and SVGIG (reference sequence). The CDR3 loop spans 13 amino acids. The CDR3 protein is CAWSRDSNQPQHF. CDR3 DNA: TGTGCCTGGAGTAGGGACAGCAATCAGCCCCAGCATTTT. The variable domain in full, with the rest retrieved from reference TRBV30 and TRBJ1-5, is SQTIHQWPATLVQPVGSPLSLECTVEGTSNPNLYWYRQAAGRGLQLLFYSVGIGQISSEVPQNLSASRPQDRQFILSSKKLLLSDSGFYLCAWSRDSNQPQHFGDGTRLSIL.

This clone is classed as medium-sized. The CDR3 reads CASSERGGSGANVLTF. CDR3 nucleotides: TGTGCCAGCAGTGAGCGGGGGGGCTCTGGGGCCAACGTCCTGACTTTC. The chain recombines TRBV2 with TRBJ2-6, with 9 bases fitting TRBD2. The CDR3 is 16 amino acids. V dropped 3 bases and J dropped 0; count of bases not matched to a gene: 0. The germline CDR1 and CDR2 sequences are SNHLY and FYNNEI.

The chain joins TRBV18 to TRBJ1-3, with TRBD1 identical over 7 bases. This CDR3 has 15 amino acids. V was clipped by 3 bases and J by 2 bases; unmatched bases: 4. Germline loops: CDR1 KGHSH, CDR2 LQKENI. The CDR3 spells CASSPDREAGNTIYF. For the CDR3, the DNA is TGTGCCAGCTCACCTGACAGGGAAGCTGGAAACACCATATATTTT.

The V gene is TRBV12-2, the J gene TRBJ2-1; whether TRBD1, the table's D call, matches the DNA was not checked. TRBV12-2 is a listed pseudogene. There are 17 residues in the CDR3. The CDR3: CASRLGSGGEPYNEQFF. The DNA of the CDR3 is TGTGCAAGTCGCTTAGGGTCTGGGGGCGAACCCTACAATGAGCAGTTCTTC.

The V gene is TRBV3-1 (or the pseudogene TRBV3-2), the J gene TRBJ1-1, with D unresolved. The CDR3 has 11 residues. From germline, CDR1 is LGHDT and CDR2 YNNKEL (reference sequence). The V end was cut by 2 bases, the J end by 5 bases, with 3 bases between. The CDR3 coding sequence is TGTGCCAGCAGCCAAAGTACTGAAGCTTTCTTT. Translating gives CASSQSTEAFF.

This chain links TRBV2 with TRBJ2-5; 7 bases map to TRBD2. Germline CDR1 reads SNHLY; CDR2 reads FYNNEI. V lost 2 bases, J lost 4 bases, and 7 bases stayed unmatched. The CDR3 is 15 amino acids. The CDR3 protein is CASSEWGEGGETQYF. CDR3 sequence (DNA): TGTGCCAGCAGTGAATGGGGGGAGGGTGGAGAGACCCAGTACTTC.

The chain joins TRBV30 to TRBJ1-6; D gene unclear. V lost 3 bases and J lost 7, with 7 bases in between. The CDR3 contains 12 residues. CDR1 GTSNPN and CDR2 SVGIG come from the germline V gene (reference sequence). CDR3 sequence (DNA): TGTGCCTGGAGGAACTCCAATTCACCCCTCCACTTT. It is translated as CAWRNSNSPLHF.

The CDR3 reads CASSLAGRGGRTDTQYF. The CDR3, as DNA: TGTGCCAGCAGCTTGGCCGGGAGGGGGGGCCGCACAGATACGCAGTATTTT. This chain uses TRBV5-4 with TRBJ2-3, with 8 positions matching TRBD2. The trim removed 0 bases at V and 1 base at J, leaving 7 bases unmatched. There are 17 residues in the CDR3. The V gene's germline CDR1 is SGHNT and CDR2 YYREEE (reference sequence). Based on the CDR3 plus reference TRBV5-4 and TRBJ2-3, the full variable domain is ETGVTQSPTHLIKTRGQQVTLRCSSQSGHNTVSWYQQALGQGPQFIFQYYREEENGRGNFPPRFSGLQFPNYSSELNVNALELDDSALYLCASSLAGRGGRTDTQYFGPGTRLTVL.

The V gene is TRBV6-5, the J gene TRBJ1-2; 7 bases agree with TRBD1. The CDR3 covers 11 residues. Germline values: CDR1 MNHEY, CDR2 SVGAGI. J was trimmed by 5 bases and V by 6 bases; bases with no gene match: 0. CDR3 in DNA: TGTGCCAGCAGGACAGGGTATGGCTACACCTTC. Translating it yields CASRTGYGYTF.

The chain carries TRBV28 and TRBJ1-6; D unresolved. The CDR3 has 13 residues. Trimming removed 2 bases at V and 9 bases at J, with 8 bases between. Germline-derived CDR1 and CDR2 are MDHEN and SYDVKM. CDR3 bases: TGTGCCAGCAGTTTAGTCGGATCTTCACCCCTCCACTTT. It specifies CASSLVGSSPLHF.

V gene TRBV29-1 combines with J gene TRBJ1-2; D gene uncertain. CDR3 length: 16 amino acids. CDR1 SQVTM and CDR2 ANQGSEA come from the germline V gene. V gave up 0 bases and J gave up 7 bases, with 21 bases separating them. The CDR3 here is CSVEDPVQNSLFGYTF. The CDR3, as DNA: TGCAGCGTTGAAGATCCCGTACAGAATTCTCTATTTGGCTACACCTTC.

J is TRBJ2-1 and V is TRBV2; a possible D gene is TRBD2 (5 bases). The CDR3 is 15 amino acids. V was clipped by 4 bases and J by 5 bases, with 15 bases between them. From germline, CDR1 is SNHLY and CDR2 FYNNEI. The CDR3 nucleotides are TGTGCCAGCAGTGCGTTACGGGGAAACAACAATGAGCAGTTCTTC. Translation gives CASSALRGNNNEQFF.

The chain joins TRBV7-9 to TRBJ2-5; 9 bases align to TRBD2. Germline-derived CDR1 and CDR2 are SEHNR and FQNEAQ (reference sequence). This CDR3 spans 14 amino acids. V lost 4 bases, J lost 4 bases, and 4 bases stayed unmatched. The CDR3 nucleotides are TGTGCCAGCAGCTATTTTAGCGGGGGAGAGACCCAGTACTTC. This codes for CASSYFSGGETQYF.

The CDR3: CASSLGTYRPLHF. In DNA form, the CDR3 reads TGTGCCAGCAGCTTAGGGACTTATAGGCCCCTCCACTTT. The chain is built from TRBV7-9 and TRBJ1-6, with no clear D. The germline V gene has CDR1 SEHNR and CDR2 FQNEAQ (reference sequence). CDR3 size: 13 residues. V dropped 1 base and J dropped 13 bases, with 11 bases sitting between them.

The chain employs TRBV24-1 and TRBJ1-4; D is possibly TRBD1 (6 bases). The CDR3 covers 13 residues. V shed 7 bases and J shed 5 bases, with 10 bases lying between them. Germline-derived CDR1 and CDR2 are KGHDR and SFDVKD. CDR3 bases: TGTGCCACCAGGGGGGCGGAGAATGAAAAACTGTTTTTT. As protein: CATRGAENEKLFF.

DNA for the CDR3: TGTGCCAGCAGGGGACAGAATCAGCCCCAGCATTTT. It encodes CASRGQNQPQHF. This chain links TRBV12-3 or TRBV12-4 with TRBJ1-5; the match to TRBD1 covers 7 bases. The CDR3 totals 12 residues. The V and J ends lost 6 bases and 4 bases, in that order; junction bases with no gene match: 0.

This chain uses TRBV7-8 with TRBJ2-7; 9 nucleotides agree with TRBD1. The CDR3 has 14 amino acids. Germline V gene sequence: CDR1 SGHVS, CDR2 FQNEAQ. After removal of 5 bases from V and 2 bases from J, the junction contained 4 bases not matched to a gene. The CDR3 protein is CASSLQGATYEQYF. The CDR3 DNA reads TGTGCCAGCAGCCTACAGGGGGCAACCTACGAGCAGTACTTC.

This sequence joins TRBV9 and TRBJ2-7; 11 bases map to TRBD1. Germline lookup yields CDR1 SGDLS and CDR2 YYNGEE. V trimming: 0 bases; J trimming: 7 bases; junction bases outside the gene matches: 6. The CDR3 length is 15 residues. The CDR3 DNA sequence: TGTGCCAGCAGCGTAGCTCCGGGACAGGGGGAAGAGCAGTACTTC. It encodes CASSVAPGQGEEQYF.

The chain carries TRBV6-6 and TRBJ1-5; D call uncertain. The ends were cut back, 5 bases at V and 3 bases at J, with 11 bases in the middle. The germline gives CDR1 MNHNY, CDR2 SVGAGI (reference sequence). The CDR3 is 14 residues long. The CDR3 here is CASSRTDFNQPQHF. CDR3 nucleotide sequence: TGTGCCAGCAGTCGGACGGACTTCAATCAGCCCCAGCATTTT.

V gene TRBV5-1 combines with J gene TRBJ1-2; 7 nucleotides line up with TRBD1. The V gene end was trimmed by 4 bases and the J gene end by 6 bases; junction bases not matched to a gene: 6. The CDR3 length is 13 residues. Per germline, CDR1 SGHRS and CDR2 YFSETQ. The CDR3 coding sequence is TGCGCCAGCAGCGTACAGGGGACGGATGGCTACACCTTC. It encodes CASSVQGTDGYTF.

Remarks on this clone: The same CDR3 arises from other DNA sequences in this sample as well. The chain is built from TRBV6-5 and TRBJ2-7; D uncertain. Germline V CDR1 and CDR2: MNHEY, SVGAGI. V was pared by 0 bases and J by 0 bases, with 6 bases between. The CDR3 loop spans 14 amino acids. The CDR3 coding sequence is TGTGCCAGCAGTTACTCGCCTAGCTCCTACGAGCAGTACTTC. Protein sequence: CASSYSPSSYEQYF.

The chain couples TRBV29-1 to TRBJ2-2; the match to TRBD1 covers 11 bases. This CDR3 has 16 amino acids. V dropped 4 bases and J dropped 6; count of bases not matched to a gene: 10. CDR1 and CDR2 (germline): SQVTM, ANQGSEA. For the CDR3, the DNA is TGCAGCGTTGGTCACTGGGACAGGGGGTTTGCCGGGGAGCTGTTTTTT. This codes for CSVGHWDRGFAGELFF.

CDR3 residues: CASTGGSFMNTEAFF. The CDR3 DNA reads TGTGCCAGCACCGGCGGCAGCTTCATGAACACTGAAGCTTTCTTT. The chain recombines TRBV6-5 with TRBJ1-1; D unresolved. The V and J ends lost 7 bases and 0 bases respectively, with 15 bases between them. From germline, CDR1 is MNHEY and CDR2 SVGAGI. This CDR3 spans 15 amino acids.

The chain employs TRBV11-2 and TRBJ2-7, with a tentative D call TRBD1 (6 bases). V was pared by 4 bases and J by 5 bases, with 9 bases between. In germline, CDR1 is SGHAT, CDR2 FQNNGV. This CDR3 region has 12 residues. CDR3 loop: CASSSQGNEQYF. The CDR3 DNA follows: TGTGCCAGCAGCTCCCAGGGGAACGAGCAGTACTTC.

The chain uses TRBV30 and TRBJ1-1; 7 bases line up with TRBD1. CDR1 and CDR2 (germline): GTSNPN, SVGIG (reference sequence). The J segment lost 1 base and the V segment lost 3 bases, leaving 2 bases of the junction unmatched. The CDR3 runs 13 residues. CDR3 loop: CAWRRQGNTEAFF. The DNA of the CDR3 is TGTGCCTGGAGGCGACAGGGGAACACTGAAGCTTTCTTT.